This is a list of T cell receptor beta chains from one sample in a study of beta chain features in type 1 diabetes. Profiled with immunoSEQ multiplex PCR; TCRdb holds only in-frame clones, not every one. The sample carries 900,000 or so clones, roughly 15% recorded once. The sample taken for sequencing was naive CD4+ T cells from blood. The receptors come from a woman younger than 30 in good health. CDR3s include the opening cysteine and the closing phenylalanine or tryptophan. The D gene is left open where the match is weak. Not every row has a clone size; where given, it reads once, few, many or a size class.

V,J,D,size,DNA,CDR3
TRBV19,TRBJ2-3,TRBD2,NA,TGTGCCAGTAGTACCAAAGGGACTAGCGGCAATACGCAGTATTTT,CASSTKGTSGNTQYF
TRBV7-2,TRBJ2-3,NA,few,TGTGCCAGCAGCTTAGCGGGTCCCATCGCAGATACGCAGTATTTT,CASSLAGPIADTQYF
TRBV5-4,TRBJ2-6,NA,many,TGTGCCAGCAGCAACGAGGCCAACGTCCTGACTTTC,CASSNEANVLTF
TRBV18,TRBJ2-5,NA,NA,TGTGCCAGCTCACCACAGCGGCAAGAGACCCAGTACTTC,CASSPQRQETQYF
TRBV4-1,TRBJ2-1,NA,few,TGCGCCAGCAGCCTTCATTCTATTTCCTCCTACAATGAGCAGTTCTTC,CASSLHSISSYNEQFF
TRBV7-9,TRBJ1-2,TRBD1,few,TGTGCCAGCAGCGGACAGGGGATAATCTATGGCTACACCTTC,CASSGQGIIYGYTF
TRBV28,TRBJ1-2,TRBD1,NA,TGTGCCAGCAGTTCGTCGGGACAGCATCATGGCTACACCTTC,CASSSSGQHHGYTF
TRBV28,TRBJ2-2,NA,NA,TGTGCCAGCAGTCCCCGGCTGGAGTCGGGGCTGTTTTTT,CASSPRLESGLFF
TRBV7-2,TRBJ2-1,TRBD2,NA,TGTGCCAGCAGCTTAGTACTAGCGGGAGGCAATGAGCAGTTCTTC,CASSLVLAGGNEQFF
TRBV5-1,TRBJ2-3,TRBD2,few,TGCGCCAGCAGCTCCGCCCAGCGGGAGCGCACAGATACGCAGTATTTT,CASSSAQRERTDTQYF
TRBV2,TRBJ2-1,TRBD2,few,TGTGCCAGCAGTGAACTAGCGGGGGAGCAGTTCTTC,CASSELAGEQFF
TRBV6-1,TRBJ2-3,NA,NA,TGTGCCAGCAGTGGACAAACCCTGGTTTACAGCACAGATACGCAGTATTTT,CASSGQTLVYSTDTQYF
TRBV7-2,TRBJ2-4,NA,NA,TGTGCCAGCAGCTTGACAGTGGCCAAAAACATTCAGTACTTC,CASSLTVAKNIQYF